Each of the 18 T cell receptor beta chains below was sequenced from the same sample in a study of blood T cell repertoires in COVID-19. The data were produced by immunoSEQ multiplex PCR, yet TCRdb's version contains in-frame clones alone and is incomplete. The sample lists a few hundred thousand clones, approximately 77% occurring once. The sample was peripheral blood. The receptors originated from a woman aged 18-29 years with acute or convalescent COVID-19.

V and J are TRBV19 and TRBJ2-7, with a tentative D call TRBD1 (6 bases). The germline V and J ends were trimmed by 2 bases and 5 bases, with 16 bases remaining between them. The germline gives CDR1 LNHDA, CDR2 SQIVND (reference sequence). CDR3 size: 15 residues. The CDR3 here is CASSISGTRENEQYF. CDR3 sequence (DNA): TGTGCCAGTAGTATATCCGGGACACGAGAGAACGAGCAGTACTTC.

The CDR3 is CASSQAGIRDQPQHF. Here the CDR3 DNA reads TGTGCCAGCAGCCAAGCGGGGATTCGAGATCAGCCCCAGCATTTT. This sequence joins TRBV3-1 (or the pseudogene TRBV3-2) and TRBJ1-5; no reliable D call. V lost 1 base to trimming and J lost 5 bases, with 12 bases between them. Per germline, CDR1 LGHDT and CDR2 YNNKEL (reference sequence). The CDR3 covers 15 residues.

This clone appeared a few times. V and J are TRBV11-3 and TRBJ2-1; a weak D match, TRBD1 (5 bases). This CDR3 is 13 amino acids long. The ends were cut back, 3 bases at V and 8 bases at J, with 11 bases in the middle. Germline V gene sequence: CDR1 SGHNT, CDR2 YENEEA. CDR3 residues: CASSFEGVDEQFF. CDR3 DNA sequence: TGTGCCAGCAGCTTTGAAGGGGTTGATGAGCAGTTCTTC.

The gene calls are TRBV6-2 or TRBV6-3 and TRBJ2-2; D uncertain. The CDR3 is 17 amino acids. The V gene lost 6 bases and the J gene lost 5 bases, with 22 bases spanning the gap. Germline V gene lookup returns CDR1 MNHEY and CDR2 SVGEGT. The CDR3 protein is CASSRRIDTRNTGELFF. CDR3 in DNA: TGTGCCAGCAGCCGGCGAATCGACACCCGTAATACCGGGGAGCTGTTTTTT.

The chain carries TRBV27 and TRBJ2-5; tentatively, D is TRBD2 (6 bases). CDR3 length: 12 amino acids. Germline CDR1 and CDR2: MNHEY and SMNVEV (reference sequence). V lost 3 bases, J lost 4 bases, and 6 bases lay in between. CDR3 sequence: CASSFGGETQYF. The CDR3 DNA is TGTGCCAGCAGTTTCGGGGGAGAGACCCAGTACTTC.

The V gene is TRBV7-8, the J gene TRBJ2-1, with 8 bases aligning to TRBD2. V shed 7 bases and J 7 bases; nucleotides not matched to a gene: 12. Germline lookup yields CDR1 SGHVS and CDR2 FQNEAQ. This CDR3 has 15 amino acids. The CDR3 sequence is CASTHPGLGQNEQFF. CDR3 sequence (DNA): TGTGCCAGCACCCACCCGGGACTAGGCCAGAATGAGCAGTTCTTC.

The chain couples TRBV28 to TRBJ2-7; D remains ambiguous. This CDR3 spans 15 amino acids. Germline assignment: CDR1 MDHEN and CDR2 SYDVKM. Trimming took 6 bases from V and 0 from J, leaving 15 bases between them. Written as DNA, the CDR3 is TGTGCCAGCAGAGCCGAACTTCAAAACTCCTACGAGCAGTACTTC. It codes for CASRAELQNSYEQYF. Full variable domain (outside the CDR3, taken from reference TRBV28 and TRBJ2-7): DVKVTQSSRYLVKRTGEKVFLECVQDMDHENMFWYRQDPGLGLRLIYFSYDVKMKEKGDIPEGYSVSREKKERFSLILESASTNQTSMYLCASRAELQNSYEQYFGPGTRLTVT.

The chain recombines TRBV7-8 with TRBJ1-4; a possible D gene is TRBD1 (6 bases). V was pared by 0 bases and J by 7 bases, with 24 bases between. CDR1 SGHVS and CDR2 FQNEAQ come from the germline V gene. This CDR3 contains 19 residues. The CDR3: CASSLAPKPGARESEKLFF. CDR3 in DNA: TGTGCCAGCAGCTTAGCGCCCAAACCAGGGGCTAGAGAGAGTGAAAAACTGTTTTTT.

V usage is TRBV2 and J usage is TRBJ2-2; TRBD2 aligns across 9 bases. This CDR3 comprises 15 residues. Germline CDR1 reads SNHLY; CDR2 reads FYNNEI. V was clipped by 3 bases and J by 4 bases; unmatched bases: 3. The CDR3 region is CASSDLAGSTGELFF. The CDR3 DNA is TGTGCCAGCAGTGATCTAGCGGGGTCCACCGGGGAGCTGTTTTTT.

This clone was detected only a few times. The chain is built from TRBV19 and TRBJ2-2; maybe TRBD1 (6 bases). The CDR3 covers 15 residues. With 5 bases removed from V and 3 bases from J, the gap between germline ends came to 13 bases. Germline lookup yields CDR1 LNHDA and CDR2 SQIVND (reference sequence). In nucleotides, the CDR3 is TGTGCCAGTAGTCGAAACAGGGTGGACACCGGGGAGCTGTTTTTT. Its translation is CASSRNRVDTGELFF.

This chain links TRBV6-2 or TRBV6-3 with TRBJ1-5; D perhaps matches TRBD1 (5 bases). V lost 4 bases and J 4 bases, leaving 14 bases between the germline ends. This CDR3 spans 15 amino acids. Germline lookup yields CDR1 MNHEY and CDR2 SVGEGT. This CDR3 reads CASSSAGGNNQPQHF. The CDR3 DNA is TGTGCCAGCAGTTCCGCGGGGGGGAATAATCAGCCCCAGCATTTT.

The chain links TRBV2 to TRBJ2-3, with TRBD2 identical over 11 bases. Germline V lookup: CDR1 SNHLY, CDR2 FYNNEI. The V and J ends lost 9 bases and 0 bases, in that order; junction bases with no gene match: 20. The CDR3 loop spans 20 amino acids. The CDR3 region has the DNA TGTGCCAGGCCCAGGCCGGAAAGACTAGCGGGACCCCTTAGCACAGATACGCAGTATTTT. Amino acid sequence: CARPRPERLAGPLSTDTQYF.

The rearrangement joins TRBV6-4 to TRBJ2-3; TRBD2 matches 8 bases. CDR1 is MRHNA and CDR2 is SNTAGT in the germline V gene. After removal of 3 bases from V and 1 base from J, the junction contained 0 bases not matched to a gene. The CDR3 length is 14 residues. The CDR3 spells CASSEREGTDTQYF. DNA of the CDR3: TGTGCCAGCAGTGAGCGGGAGGGCACAGATACGCAGTATTTT.

This sequence joins TRBV6-4 and TRBJ2-1; 10 nucleotides match TRBD2. This CDR3 comprises 15 residues. The V segment lost 2 bases and the J segment 9 bases; nucleotides outside the gene matches: 7. Germline CDR1 is MRHNA and CDR2 is SNTAGT. CDR3 sequence reads: CASSDGASGSGEQFF. CDR3 bases: TGTGCCAGCAGTGACGGAGCTAGCGGGAGCGGTGAGCAGTTCTTC.

This clone was detected a few times. The V call is TRBV6-6, the J call TRBJ1-1, with D possibly being TRBD1 (6 bases). The germline CDR1 and CDR2 sequences are MNHNY and SVGAGI (reference sequence). The CDR3 runs 12 residues. V was trimmed by 6 bases and J by 5 bases, leaving 10 bases between them. This CDR3 reads CASRGGGTEAFF. The DNA for the CDR3 is TGTGCCAGCAGAGGGGGGGGGACTGAAGCTTTCTTT.

V gene TRBV19 combines with J gene TRBJ1-5, with 7 bases that match TRBD1. The CDR3 extends over 15 amino acids. J lost 3 bases, V lost 5 bases, and 7 bases had no gene match. Germline V gene lookup returns CDR1 LNHDA and CDR2 SQIVND (reference sequence). CDR3 DNA sequence: TGTGCCAGTAGTTTCATCAGGGGGTCCAATCAGCCCCAGCATTTT. It is translated as CASSFIRGSNQPQHF.

The chain carries TRBV5-8 and TRBJ2-6; D perhaps matches TRBD2 (7 bases). In germline, CDR1 is SGHTS, CDR2 YDEGEE. V lost 4 bases, J lost 0 bases, and 14 bases lay in between. The CDR3 contains 17 residues. The CDR3 reads CASSPWGGPSGANVLTF. CDR3 in DNA: TGTGCCAGCAGCCCGTGGGGGGGCCCCTCTGGGGCCAACGTCCTGACTTTC.

The V call is TRBV6-5, the J call TRBJ1-2, with 7 nucleotides matching TRBD1. The ends lost 6 bases at V and 6 bases at J; junction bases unmatched: 7. Germline V lookup: CDR1 MNHEY, CDR2 SVGAGI. The CDR3 runs to 13 residues. The CDR3 here is CASRPTGYNGYTF. As DNA, the CDR3 is TGTGCCAGCAGACCGACAGGGTACAATGGCTACACCTTC.